The entry below describes one TCR beta chain. Its specificity is not known. V shed 3 bases and J shed 5 bases, with 13 bases lying between them. This CDR3 has 15 residues. Germline CDR1 and CDR2: MNHEY and SMNVEV (reference sequence). Template for every sorted-subset replicate PCR totaled 150 to 250 ng DNA, some 30,000 T cell genomes. Data came from immunoSEQ multiplex PCR; TCRdb stores just in-frame clones and leaves some out. Of around 2,100,000 clones in the sample, around 96% were seen once. The data were taken from a study of shared clonotypes between healthy human individuals. Overall study findings and caveats: Compared with clonotypes that all four donors shared, non-shared clonotypes had lower generation probabilities.

Naive CD8 cells were CD45RO-negative, positively selected for CCR7, excluding terminally differentiated effector memory CD45RA+ cells. The sequence derives from a young man in good health. The V gene is TRBV27, the J gene TRBJ1-4, with TRBD1 as a possible D gene (5 bases). Sequenced: naive CD8+ T cells sorted from blood. CDR3 sequence (DNA): TGTGCCAGCAGTTTCAGGGCAGGTATCAATGAAAAACTGTTTTTT. Its translation is CASSFRAGINEKLFF.